This TCR beta chain was obtained from a study of radiotherapy plus CTLA-4 blockade in lung cancer. At the level of the study: Objective responses were recorded in about 18% of patients, with disease control recorded in 31%.

A word on this clone: Its antigen is not identified.

It was focal radiation plus CTLA-4 blockade with ipilimumab that patients with chemo-refractory metastatic non-small-cell lung cancer received. Overall study results and limits: In blood, after radiotherapy plus ipilimumab, tumor-derived TCR clones expanded. Strongest reported response predictors: early blood clone changes and post-radiation interferon-beta.

Here immunoSEQ multiplex PCR was the method, and the copy in TCRdb shows in-frame clones only, minus some. Altogether tens of thousands of clones are present, 81% being singletons, with the ten largest covering approximately 25%. Sequences were derived from peripheral blood, sampled from a patient treated with radiotherapy plus ipilimumab. This receptor was identified in a human donor with non-small cell lung cancer that progressed on radiotherapy plus ipilimumab.

CDR3 bases: TGTGCCAGCAGCCAAGATTTTTTTGTGGCAGGGGGAAACACTGAAGCTTTCTTT. As protein: CASSQDFFVAGGNTEAFF. The rearrangement links TRBV14 to TRBJ1-1, with TRBD1 identical over 7 bases. V was pared by 0 bases and J by 2 bases, with 12 bases of the junction left unmatched. The CDR3 is 18 residues long. The germline gives CDR1 SGHDN, CDR2 FVKESK.